This TCR beta chain emerged from a study of cytomegalovirus exposure and HLA in healthy donors. Study observations and caveats: Beyond CMV serostatus, there was no information to go on about immune exposure. Earlier results showed most TCR beta V segments being productive about 90% or about 30% of the time. By a later analysis, the bulk of CMV-associated TCR beta chains appeared HLA-restricted.

PCR was performed using 60 Vbeta and 13 Jbeta primers. The repertoire was sequenced with immunoSEQ multiplex PCR; TCRdb's copy has only in-frame clones and lacks some. This sample has about 160,000 clones, with 65% to 90% found just once. With respect to this clone: Its antigen is still unknown.

The V end lost 3 bases, the J end lost 0 bases, and 8 bases lay between the germline ends. Germline CDR1 KGHSH, CDR2 LQKENI. This CDR3 contains 15 residues. Source material: PBMCs. The chain combines TRBV18 with TRBJ1-4; possible D gene TRBD1, 5 bases. The clonotype originates from a man in his forties or fifties in good health and CMV-seropositive. CDR3 coding DNA: TGTGCCAGCTCACCCCGACAGACAACTAATGAAAAACTGTTTTTT. This translates into CASSPRQTTNEKLFF.